The 5 T cell receptor beta chains below come from one sample, sequenced in a study of blood T cell repertoires in COVID-19. Assay used: immunoSEQ multiplex PCR; TCRdb lists only in-frame clones, some missing. The sample lists a few hundred thousand clones, around 86% occurring once. Source material: peripheral blood. The receptors were sampled from a man between 35 and 55 years old who had recovered from COVID-19.

The genes are TRBV27 and TRBJ1-2; D perhaps matches TRBD1 (5 bases). Germline V gives CDR1 MNHEY, CDR2 SMNVEV (reference sequence). The CDR3 covers 14 residues. Between the trimmed V and J ends, which lost 7 bases and 4 bases, there was a span of 16 bases. In DNA, the CDR3 is TGTGCCAGCACTCCTCTGCAGGGTCCCTATGGCTACACCTTC. It specifies CASTPLQGPYGYTF.

This clone turned up a few times. This sequence joins TRBV6-5 and TRBJ1-5; 9 bases match TRBD1. This CDR3 contains 15 residues. V lost 5 bases and J lost 7; bases outside the gene matches: 9. Germline assignment: CDR1 MNHEY and CDR2 SVGAGI. Written as DNA, the CDR3 is TGTGCCAGCAGTAGGGGACAGGGTCTTGGACAGCCCCAGCATTTT. Its translation is CASSRGQGLGQPQHF.

This clone was found a few times. The V gene is TRBV29-1, the J gene TRBJ2-1; D might be TRBD2 (5 bases). V was cut by 3 bases and J by 4 bases, with 7 bases left in between. CDR1 SQVTM and CDR2 ANQGSEA come from the germline V gene. The CDR3 sequence is 12 residues long. The CDR3, as DNA: TGCAGCGTTGATGGACTTTACAATGAGCAGTTCTTC. Translation gives CSVDGLYNEQFF.

This clone has a handful of counts. The rearrangement links TRBV5-1 to TRBJ1-3; the D gene is possibly TRBD1 (6 bases). Trimming took off 3 bases at V and 5 bases at J, with 12 bases between the two ends. Germline CDR1 and CDR2: SGHRS and YFSETQ. This CDR3 region has 14 residues. DNA of the CDR3: TGCGCCAGCAGCTACGACAGGCGAAGAAACACCATATATTTT. Translated: CASSYDRRRNTIYF. Full variable domain (remainder filled in from reference TRBV5-1 and TRBJ1-3): KAGVTQTPRYLIKTRGQQVTLSCSPISGHRSVSWYQQTPGQGLQFLFEYFSETQRNKGNFPGRFSGRQFSNSRSEMNVSTLELGDSALYLCASSYDRRRNTIYFGEGSWLTVV.

The chain's CDR3 is CASTRTVPDTQYF. The CDR3 DNA reads as TGTGCCAGCACCAGGACAGTTCCTGATACGCAGTATTTT. The gene calls are TRBV2 and TRBJ2-3; D perhaps matches TRBD1 (6 bases). This CDR3 has 13 amino acids. Trimming removed 7 bases at V and 6 bases at J, with 14 bases between. Per germline, CDR1 SNHLY and CDR2 FYNNEI. Together with reference TRBV2 and TRBJ2-3, the CDR3 gives the full variable domain: EPEVTQTPSHQVTQMGQEVILRCVPISNHLYFYWYRQILGQKVEFLVSFYNNEISEKSEIFDDQFSVERPDGSNFTLKIRSTKLEDSAMYFCASTRTVPDTQYFGPGTRLTVL.